This T cell receptor (beta chain) derives from a study of blood T cell repertoires in COVID-19. At the level of the study: Sources were T cells, B-cell-depleted T cells, or PBMCs; the material itself was cDNA or gDNA.

Under the authors' procedure: Amplification of reference gene primers provided the estimated nucleated cell counts. Using immunoSEQ multiplex PCR, the repertoire was profiled, and TCRdb retains in-frame clones only, with some absent. D and trimming come from the DNA, and the V and J calls and clone size come from that table. The data hold fewer than 300,000 clones, with 82% observed a single time. V was cut by 2 bases and J by 7 bases, with 13 bases left in between. CDR1 is SGHDT, CDR2 YYEEEE, per germline. The CDR3 is 14 residues long. The origin of this receptor is a man aged 40-49 years who had been exposed to COVID-19. The chain recombines TRBV5-6 with TRBJ2-1, with a tentative D call TRBD2 (5 bases). The specimen sequenced was PBMCs or T cells enriched from blood (not recorded which). The CDR3 bases are TGTGCCAGCAGCTTAAACCCGGGGAGTAATGAGCAGTTCTTC. This codes for CASSLNPGSNEQFF.